Listed below are T cell receptor beta chains from one sample, sequenced in a study of beta chain features in type 1 diabetes. Sequenced by immunoSEQ multiplex PCR; TCRdb stores in-frame clones only, minus some. The sample consists of 150,000 to 200,000 clones, roughly 60% of them appearing once. Input material: naive CD4+ T cells from blood. The source is a man under 40 with type 1 diabetes. CDR3s include the opening cysteine and the closing phenylalanine or tryptophan. Not every row has a clone size; where given, it reads once, few, many or a size class.

>few|TRBV6-5|TRBJ2-4
CASSSPGDLAKNIQYF
>-|TRBV4-3|TRBJ2-5
CASSQVGWSQETQYF
>-|TRBV25-1|TRBJ1-4
CASSDHGTGSEKLFF
>-|TRBV9|TRBJ2-1
CASSVGVISYNEQFF
>-|TRBV10-3|TRBJ2-5
CAISAASAALRETQYF
>-|TRBV9|TRBJ2-5
CASSDGTVKWGETQYF
>-|TRBV14|TRBJ2-1
CASSQGYNEQFF
>-|TRBV2|TRBJ1-1
CASSVENTEAFF
>once|TRBV4-1|TRBJ2-5
CASSQDQGDWETQYF
>once|TRBV27|TRBJ2-3
CASSTWGTDTQYF
>-|TRBV19|TRBJ2-7
CASKMPGQGYEQYF
>-|TRBV7-2|TRBJ1-6
CASSTGQKNSPLHF
>few|TRBV9|TRBJ2-6
CASSVAGGSGANVLTF
>-|TRBV7-2|TRBJ2-3
CASSLDRGLDTQYF
>-|TRBV25-1|TRBJ1-1
CASSPYGGHTEAFF
>-|TRBV20-1|TRBJ2-4
CSAGKNIQYF
>-|TRBV4-2|TRBJ2-5
CASSPQQGLQETQYF
>-|TRBV30|TRBJ1-1
CAWRRTAGRGTEAFF
>-|TRBV7-2|TRBJ1-1
CASSSTPWITEAFF
>few|TRBV4-3|TRBJ2-3
CASSQGTGPFGSDTQYF
>-|TRBV9|TRBJ2-1
CASTKGRNNEQFF
>-|TRBV6-5|TRBJ2-2
CASRSGQNTGELFF
>-|TRBV7-2|TRBJ2-4
CASSRIGQGIQYF
>-|TRBV7-2|TRBJ2-3
CASTAYRGYTDTQYF
>-|TRBV9|TRBJ2-5
CASSVLDSGRETQYF
>-|TRBV29-1|TRBJ2-3
CSVERGTGTDTQYF
>-|TRBV10-3|TRBJ2-1
CAISVQGRNEQFF
>-|TRBV4-3|TRBJ1-4
CASSQTGSATNEKLFF
>-|TRBV7-9|TRBJ1-6
CASSLEGLLHF
>-|TRBV2|TRBJ2-7
CASSEDRNYEQYF
>-|TRBV11-2|TRBJ2-5
CASSFGGPETQYF
>once|TRBV30|TRBJ2-3
CAWSNARTSGSTDTQYF
>-|TRBV20-1|TRBJ2-7
CSAPDRSEQYF
>-|TRBV30|TRBJ2-7
CAWSVWGYEQYF